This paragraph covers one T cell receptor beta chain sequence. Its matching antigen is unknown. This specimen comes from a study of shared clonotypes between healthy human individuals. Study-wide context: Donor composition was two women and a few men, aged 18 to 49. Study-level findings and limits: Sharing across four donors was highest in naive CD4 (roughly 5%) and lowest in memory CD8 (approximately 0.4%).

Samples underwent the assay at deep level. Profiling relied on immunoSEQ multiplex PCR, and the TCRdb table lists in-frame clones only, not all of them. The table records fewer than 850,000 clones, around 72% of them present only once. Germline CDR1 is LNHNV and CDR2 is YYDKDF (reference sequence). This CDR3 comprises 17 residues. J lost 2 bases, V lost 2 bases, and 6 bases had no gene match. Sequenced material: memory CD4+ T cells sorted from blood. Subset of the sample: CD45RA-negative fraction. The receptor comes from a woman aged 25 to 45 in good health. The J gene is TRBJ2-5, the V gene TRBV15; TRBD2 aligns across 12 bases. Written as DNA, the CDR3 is TGTGCCACCAGCAGACAAGGACTAGCGGGATATCAAGAGACCCAGTACTTC. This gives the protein CATSRQGLAGYQETQYF.